The rows below give T cell receptor beta chains drawn from one sample of a study of technical replicates of blood from a few donors. Generated by immunoSEQ multiplex PCR, the TCRdb table keeps only in-frame clones and is missing some. The sample yields over 50,000 clones, about 90% seen once. The sequenced material came from PBMCs. These receptors came from a human donor in good health. Some clones in this sample may be carry-over from other donors' samples. Both conserved end residues are part of each CDR3. A D gene is named only where the DNA matches it firmly. Size values are once, few and many counts, or a class for expanded clones, and some rows have none.

CDR3 length	clone size	D gene	J gene	V gene	CDR3 DNA	CDR3 protein
14	.	.	TRBJ2-7	TRBV7-9	TGTGCCAGCAGCCCGACTAGGTACTCCTACGAGCAGTACTTC	CASSPTRYSYEQYF
12	few	.	TRBJ1-1	TRBV30	TGTGCCTGGACCCCCGGGAGGCGGGAAGCTTTCTTT	CAWTPGRREAFF
14	.	.	TRBJ1-1	TRBV29-1	TGCAGCGTTGAAGATAGGAGGGGCGGTACTGAAGCTTTCTTT	CSVEDRRGGTEAFF
13	.	.	TRBJ1-2	TRBV4-1	TGCGCCAGCAGCCCCCGGGACATAGATGGCTACACCTTC	CASSPRDIDGYTF
12	.	.	TRBJ2-7	TRBV18	TGTGCCAGCTTACCAGACAGCTACGAGCAGTACTTC	CASLPDSYEQYF
14	.	TRBD2	TRBJ2-7	TRBV30	TGTGCCTGGAGTGCCATAGCGGGAGTTCGCGAGCAGTACTTC	CAWSAIAGVREQYF
13	.	.	TRBJ1-2	TRBV5-1	TGCGCCAGCAGCGATCAGGGGTCCTATGGCTACACCTTC	CASSDQGSYGYTF
17	.	TRBD2	TRBJ2-7	TRBV7-2	TGTGCCAGCAGCCGGGGACTAGCAGGATTGGGCCGCGACGAGCAGTACTTC	CASSRGLAGLGRDEQYF
16	.	.	TRBJ2-2	TRBV2	TGTGCCAGCAGTGTCCCTCGGGACTCGAACACCGGGGAGCTGTTTTTT	CASSVPRDSNTGELFF
14	.	.	TRBJ2-7	TRBV5-1	TGCGCCAGCAGCTTGGAAGACTTGTCCTACGAGCAGTACTTC	CASSLEDLSYEQYF
13	.	TRBD1	TRBJ2-7	TRBV29-1	TGCAGCGTGGAGGGGGACAGGGTCAGCGAGCAGTACTTC	CSVEGDRVSEQYF
15	.	TRBD2	TRBJ2-3	TRBV11-3	TGTGCCAGCAGCCAGGGACTAGCGGGCACAGATACGCAGTATTTT	CASSQGLAGTDTQYF
15	.	TRBD1	TRBJ1-4	TRBV19	TGTGCCACCGCCCCTCGGGACAGACTAAGTGGTGAACTGTTTTTT	CATAPRDRLSGELFF
16	.	.	TRBJ2-3	TRBV7-3	TGTGCCAGCAGCCCCGCCGGGACACTTAGCACAGATACGCAGTATTTT	CASSPAGTLSTDTQYF
12	.	.	TRBJ1-1	TRBV28	TGTGCCAGCAGCACCGGGGGGACTGAAGCTTTCTTT	CASSTGGTEAFF
17	.	TRBD1	TRBJ2-2	TRBV5-6	TGTGCCAGCAGCTTCCGGACAGGGGGACCGAACACCGGGGAGCTGTTTTTT	CASSFRTGGPNTGELFF
15	.	TRBD1	TRBJ2-5	TRBV4-3	TGCGCCAGCAGCCAACGACAGGGGGCTGGAGAGACCCAGTACTTC	CASSQRQGAGETQYF
15	.	.	TRBJ1-4	TRBV5-1	TGCGCCAGCAGCTTGGCCCAGGCCCCGGGAGAAAAACTGTTTTTT	CASSLAQAPGEKLFF
16	.	TRBD2	TRBJ2-7	TRBV15	TGTGCCACCAGCAGAGATCGGGGCGGGGGGTATGACGAGCAGTACTTC	CATSRDRGGGYDEQYF
15	.	.	TRBJ1-5	TRBV21-1	TGTGCCAGCAGCAACCCCCGGGGGGCCCCGCGAGCCCAGCATTTT	CASSNPRGAPRAQHF
15	.	TRBD2	TRBJ2-1	TRBV6-5	TGTGCCACCGCCGGAAGCGGGAGCTCCTACAATGAGCAGTTCTTC	CATAGSGSSYNEQFF
16	.	TRBD2	TRBJ2-5	TRBV5-8	TGTGCCAGCGTCGGCAGGGGTCCTAGCGGGGGAGAGACCCAGTACTTC	CASVGRGPSGGETQYF
16	.	TRBD1	TRBJ1-2	TRBV19	TGTGCCAGTAGTATGCTGGGACAGGGTTTGACAAGTGGCTACACCTTC	CASSMLGQGLTSGYTF
15	.	.	TRBJ1-2	TRBV7-8	TGTGCCAGCAGCCCCCCCGGGGGGGGTAACTATGGCTACACCTTC	CASSPPGGGNYGYTF
15	.	TRBD2	TRBJ2-7	TRBV4-2	TGTGCCAGCAGCCATAAAGCGGGAGGGCCCGACGAGCAGTACTTC	CASSHKAGGPDEQYF
14	.	.	TRBJ2-7	TRBV11-2	TGTGCCAGCAGCTTAGGGGACTTCTCCTACGAGCAGTACTTC	CASSLGDFSYEQYF
13	once	.	TRBJ2-7	TRBV7-9	TGTGCCAGCAGCCCCCCTGGCTCCGACGAGCAGTACTTC	CASSPPGSDEQYF
16	.	.	TRBJ2-2	TRBV25-1	TGTGCCAGCAGTGAAAGGACTACCATAAACACCGGGGAGCTGTTTTTT	CASSERTTINTGELFF
15	.	.	TRBJ2-7	TRBV4-3	TGCGCCAGCAGCCAAGATTGGTCCAGAAACTACGAGCAGTACTTC	CASSQDWSRNYEQYF
15	.	.	TRBJ2-1	TRBV4-2	TGTGCCAGCAGCCAAGACTACAGCTCCTACAATGAGCAGTTCTTC	CASSQDYSSYNEQFF
15	.	TRBD1	TRBJ1-6	TRBV19	TGTGCCAGTAGTACGGACAGGGTTCGGAATTCACCCCTCCACTTT	CASSTDRVRNSPLHF
12	.	.	TRBJ1-5	TRBV10-3	TGTGCCATCAGCCTGGAGAATCAGCCCCAGCATTTT	CAISLENQPQHF
14	.	TRBD2	TRBJ2-1	TRBV11-2	TGTGCCAGCAGCCCCGGGGGGGTTTACAATGAGCAGTTCTTC	CASSPGGVYNEQFF
15	once	TRBD1	TRBJ2-5	TRBV2	TGTGCCAGCAGAAAACAGGGGAGTCCCCAAGAGACCCAGTACTTC	CASRKQGSPQETQYF
13	.	TRBD1	TRBJ2-3	TRBV6-5	TGTGCCAGCTCGGGACAGGGGGGATATACGCAGTATTTT	CASSGQGGYTQYF
16	.	TRBD1	TRBJ2-7	TRBV18	TGTGCCAGCTCACCAGCTCAAAGGACAGGGATCAACGAGCAGTACTTC	CASSPAQRTGINEQYF
13	.	.	TRBJ2-7	TRBV5-4	TGTGCCAGCAGCCTTAGCGGAACCTACGAGCAGTACTTC	CASSLSGTYEQYF
14	.	TRBD1	TRBJ1-2	TRBV4-1	TGCGCCAGCAGATCGACAGGGACCAACTATGGCTACACCTTC	CASRSTGTNYGYTF
13	.	.	TRBJ1-1	TRBV19	TGTGCCAGTAGTATACAGGGAAACACTGAAGCTTTCTTT	CASSIQGNTEAFF
12	.	.	TRBJ2-1	TRBV11-2	TGTGCCAGCAGCCGGGAATACAATGAGCAGTTCTTC	CASSREYNEQFF
16	.	.	TRBJ2-7	TRBV9	TGTGCCAGCAACGCAAAACTTCTTGATTCCTCCTACGAGCAGTACTTC	CASNAKLLDSSYEQYF
13	.	.	TRBJ1-6	TRBV5-4	TGTGCCAGCGGGAGCTCCTATAATTCACCCCTCCACTTT	CASGSSYNSPLHF
13	once	.	TRBJ2-5	TRBV5-1	TGCGCCAGCAGATCGGAGGGACAAGAGACCCAGTACTTC	CASRSEGQETQYF
15	.	TRBD1	TRBJ2-1	TRBV7-2	TGTGCCAGCAGAAGGACAGGGAGCTCCTACAATGAGCAGTTCTTC	CASRRTGSSYNEQFF
15	.	TRBD1	TRBJ1-1	TRBV4-1	TGCGCCAGCAGCCCCGCGGGACAGGGATACACTGAAGCTTTCTTT	CASSPAGQGYTEAFF
15	.	.	TRBJ2-2	TRBV5-6	TGTGCCAGCAGGTTTAGAGGCACAACGCCCGGGGAGCTGTTTTTT	CASRFRGTTPGELFF
13	.	.	TRBJ2-7	TRBV15	TGTGCCACCAGCAGAGAACTCGCCTACGAGCAGTACTTC	CATSRELAYEQYF
11	.	.	TRBJ2-5	TRBV2	TGTGCCAGCACTTTGTCAGAGACCCAGTACTTC	CASTLSETQYF
16	.	TRBD2	TRBJ2-3	TRBV2	TGTGCCAGCAGTGGACTAGCGGCGGAGCCGTCAGATACGCAGTATTTT	CASSGLAAEPSDTQYF
16	.	.	TRBJ1-5	TRBV7-9	TGTGCCAGCAGCTTAGTCAGGGGCAATAGCAATCAGCCCCAGCATTTT	CASSLVRGNSNQPQHF
15	.	.	TRBJ2-1	TRBV7-2	TGTGCCAGCAGCTTAGCCGGGAGCTCCTACAATGAGCAGTTCTTC	CASSLAGSSYNEQFF
12	.	.	TRBJ2-7	TRBV2	TGTGCCAGCAGAGAGGGACATTACGAGCAGTACTTC	CASREGHYEQYF
13	.	.	TRBJ1-4	TRBV5-1	TGCGCCAGCAGCCGGCTGACAGATGAAAAACTGTTTTTT	CASSRLTDEKLFF